These 28 T cell receptor beta chains were all obtained from the same sample, sequenced in a study of blood T cell repertoires in COVID-19 (dated by TCRdb to the early 2020s). The library was obtained by the immunoSEQ multiplex PCR assay. TCRdb's version of the immuneACCESS table is confined to in-frame rearrangements and falls short of the full clone set. An unresolved V gene accounts for under half of the shortfall where checked; the remainder is of unknown origin. Here the sample has tens of thousands of clones; 90% occur a single time. The ten largest clonotypes hold roughly 3% of the sample. Source material: peripheral blood. Receptors were obtained from a human donor in a cohort sampled during active COVID-19.

This clone was detected once. V is TRBV7-9 and J is TRBJ1-6; 7 nucleotides match TRBD1. Trimming took 5 bases from V and 6 from J; bases not matched to a gene: 7. CDR1 is SEHNR, CDR2 FQNEAQ, per germline (reference sequence). The CDR3 is 15 amino acids. The DNA of the CDR3 is TGTGCCAGCAGCCTATCGGACAGGTTTAATTCACCCCTCCACTTT. Translated: CASSLSDRFNSPLHF.

The chain combines TRBV24-1 with TRBJ1-1; TRBD1 matches 10 bases. The CDR3 contains 18 residues. Unmatched junction bases numbered 10, after V lost 1 base and J lost 3 bases. The germline V gene encodes CDR1 KGHDR and CDR2 SFDVKD. The CDR3 loop reads CATSDFDRGLLGYTEAFF. In DNA form, the CDR3 reads TGTGCCACCAGTGATTTCGACAGGGGGCTTTTAGGGTACACTGAAGCTTTCTTT.

The chain couples TRBV5-1 to TRBJ1-5, with a weak D call TRBD1 (6 bases). Germline V CDR1 and CDR2: SGHRS, YFSETQ. The CDR3 contains 15 residues. Trimming stripped 0 bases from V and 6 bases from J, with 13 bases between. As DNA, the CDR3 is TGCGCCAGCAGCTTGGGGCAGGGGTTGGGTCAGCCCCAGCATTTT. Its protein product is CASSLGQGLGQPQHF.

The V call is TRBV19, the J call TRBJ2-7, with D possibly matching TRBD2 (5 bases). Trimming shortened V by 6 bases and J by 1 base, and 16 bases separated the two germline ends. Germline values: CDR1 LNHDA, CDR2 SQIVND (reference sequence). The CDR3 covers 15 residues. CDR3 amino acids: CASRRAATGSYEQYF. Here the CDR3 DNA reads TGTGCCAGTAGACGAGCGGCCACGGGGTCCTACGAGCAGTACTTC.

This sequence joins TRBV2 and TRBJ2-7, with 14 bases that match TRBD2. The ends lost 3 bases at V and 6 bases at J; junction bases unmatched: 1. This CDR3 contains 14 residues. CDR1 SNHLY and CDR2 FYNNEI come from the germline V gene. The CDR3 nucleotides read TGTGCCAGCAGTGAGGGACTAGCGGGAGTCGAGCAGTACTTC. This translates into CASSEGLAGVEQYF.

This clone has just one count. The genes are TRBV5-1 and TRBJ2-7, with D possibly matching TRBD2 (5 bases). The germline V gene has CDR1 SGHRS and CDR2 YFSETQ. Deletions cut 0 bases from V and 2 bases from J, with 12 bases between. The CDR3 sequence is 15 residues long. CDR3 loop: CASSLGGLPAYEQYF. CDR3 bases: TGCGCCAGCAGCTTGGGTGGACTTCCAGCCTACGAGCAGTACTTC.

V is TRBV4-1 and J is TRBJ1-5, with D perhaps matching TRBD1 (5 bases). V dropped 4 bases and J dropped 2 bases, with 9 bases sitting between them. Germline CDR1 is MGHRA and CDR2 is YSYEKL. This CDR3 is 14 amino acids long. CDR3 sequence: CASSPTGGNQPQHF. The CDR3 DNA is TGCGCCAGCAGCCCTACAGGAGGCAATCAGCCCCAGCATTTT.

The genes are TRBV28 and TRBJ2-2; 13 positions match TRBD2. Germline V gene sequence: CDR1 MDHEN, CDR2 SYDVKM. The length of the CDR3 is 17 residues. V trimming: 4 bases; J trimming: 4 bases; junction bases outside the gene matches: 6. The CDR3, as DNA: TGTGCCAGCAGTTCCCTGGGACTAGCGGGACTCACCGGGGAGCTGTTTTTT. Protein sequence: CASSSLGLAGLTGELFF.

The V call is TRBV29-1, the J call TRBJ2-7; TRBD1 matches 7 bases. CDR1 is SQVTM, CDR2 ANQGSEA, per germline. The CDR3 extends over 13 amino acids. Trimming at V came to 8 bases and at J to 5 bases, leaving 12 bases not matched to a gene. The DNA of the CDR3 is TGCAGCACCCGACAGGGTGCCCGGCACGAGCAGTACTTC. Translation gives CSTRQGARHEQYF.

This chain links TRBV5-1 with TRBJ1-3; TRBD1 aligns across 8 bases. CDR1 and CDR2 (germline): SGHRS, YFSETQ. The CDR3 length is 15 residues. The V and J ends lost 4 bases and 4 bases, in that order; junction bases with no gene match: 7. The CDR3, as DNA: TGCGCCAGCAGCGCAAGACAGGGGTCAGGAAACACCATATATTTT. As protein: CASSARQGSGNTIYF.

The CDR3, as DNA: TGTGCCAGCAGCGTATCAGGGCTCTCCTACGAGCAGTACTTC. Encoded protein: CASSVSGLSYEQYF. The chain is built from TRBV5-6 and TRBJ2-7; weak D call: TRBD1 (5 bases). The CDR3 sequence is 14 residues long. From germline, CDR1 is SGHDT and CDR2 YYEEEE. V was clipped by 4 bases and J by 0 bases, with 11 bases between them.

The table lists this clone with a count of one. The chain combines TRBV3-1 (or the pseudogene TRBV3-2) with TRBJ2-6; D gene uncertain. Deletions cut 3 bases from V and 2 bases from J, with 8 bases between. CDR3 size: 15 residues. CDR1 and CDR2 (germline): LGHDT, YNNKEL (reference sequence). The CDR3 nucleotides are TGTGCCAGCAGCCACCAAATCCCTGGGGCCAACGTCCTGACTTTC. It encodes CASSHQIPGANVLTF.

This sequence joins TRBV28 and TRBJ1-4; D unresolved. Germline values: CDR1 MDHEN, CDR2 SYDVKM. The CDR3 contains 12 residues. Trimming shortened V by 6 bases and J by 12 bases, and 14 bases separated the two germline ends. CDR3 loop: CASRAEVGELFF. The CDR3 DNA is TGTGCCAGCAGGGCGGAGGTCGGAGAACTGTTTTTT.

The J gene is TRBJ2-1, the V gene TRBV3-1 (or the pseudogene TRBV3-2); 10 bases match TRBD2. J lost 15 bases, V lost 4 bases, and 12 bases had no gene match. Per the germline V gene, CDR1 is LGHDT and CDR2 is YNNKEL (reference sequence). The CDR3 consists of 14 residues. Written as DNA, the CDR3 is TGTGCCAGCAGCCTCCAACTAGCGGGGAACCGAGTGTTCTTC. Translating it yields CASSLQLAGNRVFF.

Written as DNA, the CDR3 is TGTGCCAGCAGCTTGGGGGAGACGAGGGGGCTTACGCAGTATTTT. Translating it yields CASSLGETRGLTQYF. The V call is TRBV5-8, the J call TRBJ2-3; TRBD1 agrees at 7 bases. The CDR3 covers 15 residues. In germline, CDR1 is SGHTS, CDR2 YDEGEE. V was pared by 0 bases and J by 8 bases, with 9 bases of the junction left unmatched. Drawing the rest from reference TRBV5-8 and TRBJ2-3, the complete variable domain is EAGVTQSPTHLIKTRGQQATLRCSPISGHTSVYWYQQALGLGLQFLLWYDEGEERNRGNFPPRFSGRQFPNYSSELNVNALELEDSALYLCASSLGETRGLTQYFGPGTRLTVL.

The chain combines TRBV6-5 with TRBJ1-2; D unresolved. V was cut by 6 bases and J by 2 bases, with 10 bases left in between. The CDR3 length is 13 residues. Per germline, CDR1 MNHEY and CDR2 SVGAGI. CDR3 coding DNA: TGTGCCAGCAGGGACTCAGCCAACTATGGCTACACCTTC. It is translated as CASRDSANYGYTF.

The chain links TRBV21-1 to TRBJ2-2; the D call TRBD2 from the table was never checked on the DNA. TRBV21-1 is noted as a pseudogene. This CDR3 region has 17 residues. The CDR3 reads CASSKSGRAAGTGELFF. The CDR3 DNA sequence: TGTGCCAGCAGCAAAAGCGGGAGGGCCGCGGGCACCGGGGAGCTGTTTTTT.

The CDR3 spells CASSHISGSGLQEQFF. The CDR3 DNA reads as TGTGCCAGCAGCCATATTAGCGGGAGCGGGCTTCAGGAGCAGTTCTTC. V and J are TRBV3-1 (or the pseudogene TRBV3-2) and TRBJ2-1, with 9 bases lining up with TRBD2. V gave up 3 bases and J gave up 10 bases; unmatched junction bases: 13. Germline V gives CDR1 LGHDT, CDR2 YNNKEL (reference sequence). This CDR3 has 16 residues.

This rearrangement joins TRBV5-4 to TRBJ2-2; TRBD1 matches 12 bases. Germline V gene sequence: CDR1 SGHNT, CDR2 YYREEE (reference sequence). This CDR3 contains 16 residues. After removal of 4 bases from V and 7 bases from J, the junction contained 8 bases not matched to a gene. CDR3 in DNA: TGTGCCAGCAGCCGGAGGGGACAGGGGGCCGGCGGGGAGCTGTTTTTT. Amino acids: CASSRRGQGAGGELFF.

This clone was observed a handful of times. The rearrangement uses TRBV5-1 and TRBJ2-7; D is possibly TRBD2 (5 bases). Trimming cost V 2 bases and J 5 bases, with 17 bases left between them. In germline, CDR1 is SGHRS, CDR2 YFSETQ. The CDR3 totals 15 residues. CDR3 bases: TGCGCCAGCAGCTTTAGCTCGAGCGGCACCCACGAGCAGTACTTC. It specifies CASSFSSSGTHEQYF.

V is TRBV5-1 and J is TRBJ2-1, with 9 bases aligning to TRBD2. J gave up 9 bases and V 4 bases, and 14 bases lay outside the gene matches. This CDR3 spans 16 amino acids. Germline CDR1 reads SGHRS; CDR2 reads YFSETQ. The CDR3 DNA is TGCGCCAGCAGCAGGGGGCGGGAGGGCTTAAGAGGTGAGCAGTTCTTC. This encodes CASSRGREGLRGEQFF.

The chain has TRBV5-4 and TRBJ2-7; D is perhaps TRBD2 (5 bases). V was trimmed by 0 bases and J by 4 bases, leaving 14 bases between them. CDR1 and CDR2 (germline): SGHNT, YYREEE (reference sequence). The CDR3 is 15 residues long. The CDR3 DNA is TGTGCCAGCAGCTTGGTTTCTAGCAGGAGTTACGAGCAGTACTTC. Amino acid sequence: CASSLVSSRSYEQYF.

The chain employs TRBV7-3 and TRBJ1-2; 8 bases fit TRBD1. CDR3 size: 13 residues. The V segment lost 6 bases and the J segment 6 bases; nucleotides outside the gene matches: 6. The germline CDR1 and CDR2 sequences are SGHTA and FQGTGA. CDR3 amino acids: CASSGGQGHGYTF. Written as DNA, the CDR3 is TGTGCCAGCAGTGGCGGACAGGGACATGGCTACACCTTC.

The rearrangement uses TRBV28 and TRBJ1-6, with D maybe TRBD1 (5 bases). The CDR3 is made up of 13 amino acids. Germline-derived CDR1 and CDR2 are MDHEN and SYDVKM. V was trimmed by 5 bases and J by 8 bases, leaving 10 bases between them. DNA for the CDR3: TGTGCCAGCAGTCGACAGTATGATTCACCCCTCCACTTT. Protein product: CASSRQYDSPLHF.

The V and J genes are TRBV27 and TRBJ1-5; D ambiguous. In germline, CDR1 is MNHEY, CDR2 SMNVEV (reference sequence). Deletions cut 2 bases from V and 5 bases from J, with 7 bases between. The CDR3 runs to 13 residues. CDR3 protein: CASSLAAHQPQHF. Written as DNA, the CDR3 is TGTGCCAGCAGTTTAGCGGCACATCAGCCCCAGCATTTT.

The chain recombines TRBV30 with TRBJ1-2, with D unclear. The CDR3 has 14 residues. The germline V gene encodes CDR1 GTSNPN and CDR2 SVGIG (reference sequence). Trimming left V 2 bases short and J 2 bases short, with 12 bases between. The CDR3 DNA follows: TGTGCCTGGAGTCATGCTACGGGAAACTATGGCTACACCTTC. This encodes CAWSHATGNYGYTF.

This clone was recorded once. CDR3 protein: CASSVDYGGTEAFF. The CDR3 nucleotides read TGTGCCAGCAGCGTAGACTATGGAGGCACTGAAGCTTTCTTT. The J gene is TRBJ1-1, the V gene TRBV9; unclear D gene. The CDR3 covers 14 residues. Looked up from germline, CDR1 is SGDLS and CDR2 is YYNGEE. The V and J ends lost 0 bases and 4 bases respectively, with 10 bases between them.

This chain's CDR3 is CASSLSDRGNYEQYF. CDR3 nucleotides: TGTGCCAGCAGCTTATCGGACAGGGGAAACTACGAGCAGTACTTC. The chain carries TRBV13 and TRBJ2-7, with 9 bases identical to TRBD1. The ends lost 2 bases at V and 3 bases at J; junction bases unmatched: 5. The germline CDR1 and CDR2 sequences are PRHDT and FYEKMQ (reference sequence). This CDR3 contains 15 residues.